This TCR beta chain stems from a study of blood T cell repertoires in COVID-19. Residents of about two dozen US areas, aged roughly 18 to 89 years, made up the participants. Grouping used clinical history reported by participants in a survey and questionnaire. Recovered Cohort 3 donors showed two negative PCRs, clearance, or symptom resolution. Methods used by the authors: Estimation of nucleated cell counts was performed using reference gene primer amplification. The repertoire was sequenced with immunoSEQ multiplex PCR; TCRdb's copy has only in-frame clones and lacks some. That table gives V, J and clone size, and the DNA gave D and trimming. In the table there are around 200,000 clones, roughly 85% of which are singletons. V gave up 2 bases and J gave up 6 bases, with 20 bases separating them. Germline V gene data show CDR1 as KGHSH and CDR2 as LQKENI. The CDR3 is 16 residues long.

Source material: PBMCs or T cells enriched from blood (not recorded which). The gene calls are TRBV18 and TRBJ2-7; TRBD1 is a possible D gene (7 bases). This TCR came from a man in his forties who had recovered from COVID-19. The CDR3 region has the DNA TGTGCCAGCTCACCATTTAGCGGACAGGCTGGGGGCGAGCAGTACTTC. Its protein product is CASSPFSGQAGGEQYF.